This T cell receptor beta chain emerged from a study of cytomegalovirus exposure and HLA in healthy donors. This PCR relied on a set of 60 Vbeta primers and 13 Jbeta primers. In the original processing: In a later analysis, of around 85 million unique beta chains, about 11 million appeared in at least two donors. This table comes from immunoSEQ multiplex PCR, and its TCRdb copy is limited to in-frame clones, with some not included. That table supplies the V and J calls and clone size; D and trimming were determined from the DNA. The sample lists 130,000 or so clones; roughly four fifths were seen once. V was cut by 0 bases and J by 0 bases, with 9 bases left in between. The V gene's germline CDR1 is MGHRA and CDR2 YSYEKL. The CDR3 spans 16 residues.

The sequenced sample was PBMCs. The receptor was derived from a man younger than 35 in good health and CMV-seropositive. The chain is built from TRBV4-1 and TRBJ1-3; D gene ambiguous. The CDR3 reads CASSQDPDFSGNTIYF. CDR3 sequence (DNA): TGCGCCAGCAGCCAAGATCCCGACTTCTCTGGAAACACCATATATTTT.